A single sample is the source of the 10 T cell receptor beta chains below, sequenced in a study of cytomegalovirus exposure and HLA in healthy donors. A multiplex PCR was run with 60 Vbeta primers and 13 Jbeta primers. Method: immunoSEQ multiplex PCR; TCRdb's copy keeps in-frame clones and lacks some. Of around 200,000 clones in the sample, about 85% are singletons; the top ten hold 3.8%. Sequencing was done on a sample of PBMCs. The receptor source for this set is a middle-aged man in good health and CMV-seronegative.

The V and J genes are TRBV7-6 and TRBJ1-1, with a possible D match to TRBD1 (6 bases). The germline V and J ends were trimmed by 1 base and 4 bases, with 13 bases remaining between them. The CDR3 spans 15 residues. Looked up from germline, CDR1 is SGHVS and CDR2 is FNYEAQ. The CDR3 DNA is TGTGCCAGCAGCTTAGTAGGGGGAGTTCTCACTGAAGCTTTCTTT. It encodes CASSLVGGVLTEAFF.

DNA of the CDR3: TGCGCCAGCAGCTTGGACAGCATAAACACTGAAGCTTTCTTT. Encoded protein: CASSLDSINTEAFF. This sequence joins TRBV5-1 and TRBJ1-1; D unresolved. The V gene lost 0 bases and the J gene lost 2 bases, with 8 bases spanning the gap. CDR1 SGHRS and CDR2 YFSETQ come from the germline V gene. The CDR3 spans 14 residues.

The chain employs TRBV27 and TRBJ2-7; maybe TRBD1 (6 bases). Trimming pared 8 bases from V and 2 bases from J, leaving 10 bases between. This CDR3 is built from 12 residues. Per germline, CDR1 MNHEY and CDR2 SMNVEV (reference sequence). The CDR3 DNA follows: TGTGCCAGCGGGGGCCGGGCCTACGAGCAGTACTTC. Translated: CASGGRAYEQYF.

The chain has TRBV9 and TRBJ1-1; 7 bases align to TRBD1. V lost 1 base to trimming and J lost 0 bases; unmatched junction nucleotides: 3. CDR1 and CDR2 (germline): SGDLS, YYNGEE. The CDR3 totals 15 residues. The CDR3 loop is CASSVSTGMNTEAFF. The CDR3 DNA sequence: TGTGCCAGCAGCGTATCGACAGGGATGAACACTGAAGCTTTCTTT. The full variable domain, rest sourced from reference TRBV9 and TRBJ1-1, is DSGVTQTPKHLITATGQRVTLRCSPRSGDLSVYWYQQSLDQGLQFLIQYYNGEERAKGNILERFSAQQFPDLHSELNLSSLELGDSALYFCASSVSTGMNTEAFFGQGTRLTVV.

This chain uses TRBV6-5 with TRBJ2-5; D possibly corresponds to TRBD2 (7 bases). With 8 bases removed from V and 4 bases from J, the gap between germline ends came to 14 bases. This CDR3 has 13 amino acids. Germline CDR1 and CDR2: MNHEY and SVGAGI. In nucleotides, the CDR3 is TGTGCCAGCGGAAGGGGGAGGGGAGAGACCCAGTACTTC. Translation: CASGRGRGETQYF.

V is TRBV6-1 and J is TRBJ2-7; D is undetermined. The CDR3 sequence is 12 residues long. CDR1 is MNHNS and CDR2 is SASEGT in the germline V gene. V lost 2 bases, J lost 2 bases, and 4 bases lay in between. CDR3 sequence (DNA): TGTGCCAGCAGTGAAATCGCCTACGAGCAGTACTTC. It codes for CASSEIAYEQYF.

V usage is TRBV5-1 and J usage is TRBJ1-1; tentative D call: TRBD1 (5 bases). The CDR3 has 13 residues. V shed 0 bases and J shed 8 bases, with 11 bases lying between them. Germline V gene sequence: CDR1 SGHRS, CDR2 YFSETQ. For the CDR3, the DNA is TGCGCCAGCAGCTTGGCAGGGTATGGAGAAGCTTTCTTT. It encodes CASSLAGYGEAFF.

The rearrangement uses TRBV19 and TRBJ2-5; 12 bases map to TRBD1. The V gene end was trimmed by 5 bases and the J gene end by 9 bases; junction bases not matched to a gene: 7. This CDR3 spans 14 amino acids. CDR1 is LNHDA and CDR2 is SQIVND in the germline V gene (reference sequence). CDR3 region: CASSGGTGGVPQYF. The CDR3, as DNA: TGTGCCAGTAGTGGTGGGACAGGGGGCGTCCCCCAGTACTTC.

The chain combines TRBV7-2 with TRBJ1-1; D ambiguous. V gave up 4 bases and J gave up 0 bases, with 6 bases separating them. CDR1 and CDR2 (germline): SGHTA, FQGNSA. CDR3 length equals 13 residues. The CDR3: CASSSHMNTEAFF. CDR3 sequence (DNA): TGTGCCAGCAGCTCCCACATGAACACTGAAGCTTTCTTT.

J is TRBJ1-1 and V is TRBV6-1; D perhaps matches TRBD1 (6 bases). Trimming stripped 6 bases from V and 5 bases from J, with 16 bases between. Germline CDR1 and CDR2: MNHNS and SASEGT. This CDR3 has 14 amino acids. For the CDR3, the DNA is TGTGCCAGCAGAAAAACAGGGTTGGAGACTGAAGCTTTCTTT. It translates to CASRKTGLETEAFF.